The rows below give T cell receptor beta chains drawn from one sample of a study of T cells after yellow fever vaccination. TCRdb redid the calling of the 5' RACE reads with MiXCR, one entry per CDR3 protein. Altogether a few hundred thousand distinct CDR3 sequences are present, roughly 8.4% being singletons, with the ten largest covering 15% to 20%. The material sequenced was PBMCs, taken roughly 47 days after the first yellow fever vaccination. These receptors were collected from a man younger than 30 who received the YFV17D yellow fever vaccine. Both conserved end residues are trimmed from each CDR3. Fields, in order: CDR3 protein, J gene, clone size, V gene. Where a row states a size, it is once, few, many or the class of an expanded clone; other rows omit it.

ASSIGTSGRTDTQY | TRBJ2-3 | few | TRBV7-2
ASSSDPFSTRPQH | TRBJ1-5 | NA | TRBV5-1
ASSLNTSGNTIY | TRBJ1-3 | NA | TRBV7-9
ASSIITPESYT | TRBJ1-2 | NA | TRBV19
ASSWSTADTQY | TRBJ2-3 | NA | TRBV6-5
ASSGQGASDEQY | TRBJ2-7 | NA | TRBV5-1
ASSLGQGLSEKLF | TRBJ1-4 | NA | TRBV5-1
ASSQTQTTNTGELF | TRBJ2-2 | NA | TRBV3-1
ASSYSDRPPYGYT | TRBJ1-2 | NA | TRBV6-5
ASSLAGDGYT | TRBJ1-2 | many | TRBV5-1
ATRGGKLF | TRBJ2-2 | few | TRBV10-3
ASSPRLAGSEQY | TRBJ2-7 | few | TRBV5-6
ASSYAHTDTQY | TRBJ2-3 | NA | TRBV9
ASRTTGGEAF | TRBJ1-1 | NA | TRBV12-3/TRBV12-4
ASSLGAGTATDTQY | TRBJ2-3 | NA | TRBV12-3/TRBV12-4